Listed here are 27 T cell receptor beta chains from one sample, sequenced in a study of cytomegalovirus exposure and HLA in healthy donors. PCR was performed using 60 Vbeta and 13 Jbeta primers. Some clones are missing from TCRdb's copy, which holds only in-frame ones; the method was immunoSEQ multiplex PCR. This table holds over 150,000 clones, roughly 84% found once. Sequenced sample: PBMCs. All receptors come from a boy aged 2-15 years in good health and CMV-seronegative.

This clone occurred a few times. The V and J genes are TRBV5-6 and TRBJ2-6, with no clear D. Trimming cost V 4 bases and J 1 base, with 3 bases left between them. This CDR3 is 13 amino acids long. Germline V gene sequence: CDR1 SGHDT, CDR2 YYEEEE. In nucleotides, the CDR3 is TGTGCCAGCAGCACTTCTGGGGCCAACGTCCTGACTTTC. Translated: CASSTSGANVLTF.

This rearrangement joins TRBV6-4 to TRBJ2-7, with D possibly matching TRBD2 (6 bases). The CDR3 totals 15 residues. Germline-derived CDR1 and CDR2 are MRHNA and SNTAGT. The V end lost 6 bases, the J end lost 3 bases, and 18 bases lay between the germline ends. The CDR3 DNA follows: TGTGCCAGCAGCCTTCTCGAGGCGGGGAGCTACGAGCAGTACGTC. This gives the protein CASSLLEAGSYEQYV.

V and J are TRBV11-1 and TRBJ1-6; TRBD1 aligns across 7 bases. The CDR3 is 18 residues long. CDR1 is SGHAT, CDR2 FQDESV, per germline (reference sequence). V dropped 5 bases and J dropped 2; count of bases not matched to a gene: 12. The CDR3 region has the DNA TGTGCCAGCAGCCCGACGCCCGACAGGGTCACCTATAATTCACCCCTCCACTTT. Translated, it gives CASSPTPDRVTYNSPLHF.

The J gene is TRBJ1-1, the V gene TRBV5-1, with 7 bases matching TRBD1. This CDR3 has 12 amino acids. Trimming cost V 1 base and J 7 bases; bases outside gene matches: 1. Germline V lookup: CDR1 SGHRS, CDR2 YFSETQ. The CDR3 nucleotides read TGCGCCAGCAGCTTGTCAGGGGGTGAAGCTTTCTTT. Protein product: CASSLSGGEAFF.

The rearrangement joins TRBV27 to TRBJ2-2; 8 bases are shared with TRBD2. Per the germline V gene, CDR1 is MNHEY and CDR2 is SMNVEV (reference sequence). There are 15 residues in the CDR3. The ends lost 8 bases at V and 5 bases at J; junction bases unmatched: 10. The CDR3 coding sequence is TGTGCCAGCCAGACGGGAGCGGGAGTTACCGGGGAGCTGTTTTTT. Translating it yields CASQTGAGVTGELFF.

The rearrangement uses TRBV2 and TRBJ2-1, with a weak D call TRBD2 (5 bases). The V end was cut by 3 bases, the J end by 14 bases, with 14 bases between. Germline CDR1 SNHLY, CDR2 FYNNEI. There are 12 residues in the CDR3. CDR3 loop: CASSDRTVGKFF. Written as DNA, the CDR3 is TGTGCCAGCAGTGATCGGACCGTCGGGAAGTTCTTC.

The rearrangement links TRBV12-5 to TRBJ2-6; the D gene is possibly TRBD1 (6 bases). CDR1 and CDR2 (germline): LGHNT, FRNRAP. This CDR3 is 17 amino acids long. Deletions cut 6 bases from V and 0 bases from J, with 15 bases between. The CDR3 loop reads CASGQGQPSSGANVLTF. The CDR3, as DNA: TGTGCTAGTGGACAAGGACAGCCAAGCTCTGGGGCCAACGTCCTGACTTTC.

The genes are TRBV25-1 and TRBJ2-3; D not resolved. Germline CDR1 and CDR2: MGHDK and SYGVNS. Trimming cost V 3 bases and J 2 bases, with 9 bases left between them. This CDR3 contains 14 residues. CDR3 DNA: TGTGCCAGCAGTGATTACACAGTCACAGATACGCAGTATTTT. As protein: CASSDYTVTDTQYF.

This rearrangement joins TRBV11-2 to TRBJ2-7; tentatively, D is TRBD1 (5 bases). The CDR3 runs to 13 residues. Trimming removed 5 bases at V and 1 base at J, with 9 bases between. CDR1 and CDR2 from the germline V gene are SGHAT and FQNNGV. The CDR3, as DNA: TGTGCCAGCAGCCCCACAGGATCCTACGAGCAGTACTTC. It is translated as CASSPTGSYEQYF.

V is TRBV7-2 and J is TRBJ2-3; 7 positions match TRBD2. Germline lookup yields CDR1 SGHTA and CDR2 FQGNSA. Losses at the gene ends were 4 bases for V and 1 base for J; bases not matched to a gene: 11. CDR3 size: 17 residues. The CDR3 region has the DNA TGTGCCAGCAGCTCCCCTACCCTAACTAGCGGCACAGATACGCAGTATTTT. Encoded protein: CASSSPTLTSGTDTQYF.

The chain combines TRBV5-1 with TRBJ1-2; 9 nucleotides align to TRBD1. Losses at the gene ends were 4 bases for V and 3 bases for J; bases not matched to a gene: 1. The V gene's germline CDR1 is SGHRS and CDR2 YFSETQ. The CDR3 totals 13 residues. DNA for the CDR3: TGCGCCAGCAGCCGGACAGGGGACTATGGCTACACCTTC. It is translated as CASSRTGDYGYTF.

The table lists this clone with a few counts. The V call is TRBV6-1, the J call TRBJ1-6; D is perhaps TRBD1 (6 bases). V was shortened by 7 bases and J by 7 bases, with 17 bases between the two germline ends. CDR1 and CDR2 (germline): MNHNS, SASEGT. This CDR3 is built from 15 residues. The CDR3 nucleotides read TGTGCCAGCACGTTTTCCAGGGGAGAGAATTCACCCCTCCACTTT. Protein sequence: CASTFSRGENSPLHF.

This chain connects TRBV15 to TRBJ2-7; TRBD2 is a possible D gene (6 bases). The germline V and J ends were trimmed by 1 base and 2 bases, with 9 bases remaining between them. This CDR3 has 14 residues. Germline CDR1 is LNHNV and CDR2 is YYDKDF (reference sequence). In DNA, the CDR3 is TGTGCCACCAGCAGAGTAGCGGCACCCTACGAGCAGTACTTC. This sequence encodes CATSRVAAPYEQYF.

The V call is TRBV6-5, the J call TRBJ2-1, with 12 bases aligning to TRBD2. This CDR3 has 15 residues. In germline, CDR1 is MNHEY, CDR2 SVGAGI. The V segment lost 7 bases and the J segment 5 bases; nucleotides outside the gene matches: 6. CDR3 in amino acids: CASIPSGGANNEQFF. The CDR3 DNA reads as TGTGCCAGCATTCCTAGCGGGGGGGCCAACAATGAGCAGTTCTTC.

This clone was observed a single time. This sequence joins TRBV5-4 and TRBJ1-1; 7 bases match TRBD1. J gave up 0 bases and V 5 bases, and 7 bases lay outside the gene matches. Germline lookup yields CDR1 SGHNT and CDR2 YYREEE (reference sequence). The CDR3 loop spans 15 amino acids. This CDR3 reads CASRPDRAMNTEAFF. The CDR3 DNA follows: TGTGCCAGCAGACCCGACAGGGCTATGAACACTGAAGCTTTCTTT. Filled out from reference TRBV5-4 and TRBJ1-1, the complete variable domain reads ETGVTQSPTHLIKTRGQQVTLRCSSQSGHNTVSWYQQALGQGPQFIFQYYREEENGRGNFPPRFSGLQFPNYSSELNVNALELDDSALYLCASRPDRAMNTEAFFGQGTRLTVV.

This chain joins TRBV7-9 and TRBJ1-2; TRBD1 aligns across 9 bases. Germline values: CDR1 SEHNR, CDR2 FQNEAQ (reference sequence). The CDR3 runs to 16 residues. With 6 bases clipped from V and 2 bases from J, the junction kept 10 bases outside the gene matches. The CDR3 DNA reads as TGTGCCAGCAGTTCGTACAGGGGGCCTGAAAACTATGGCTACACCTTC. This sequence encodes CASSSYRGPENYGYTF.

CDR3 nucleotide sequence: TGTGCCATCAGCTTAACGGGACAGATCTACGAGCAGTACTTC. Protein product: CAISLTGQIYEQYF. The chain links TRBV10-3 to TRBJ2-7; TRBD1 agrees at 7 bases. Germline assignment: CDR1 ENHRY and CDR2 SYGVKD. The CDR3 is 14 residues long. The J segment lost 3 bases and the V segment lost 6 bases, leaving 8 bases of the junction unmatched.

The genes are TRBV5-5 and TRBJ1-5; 7 positions agree with TRBD1. In germline, CDR1 is SGHKS, CDR2 YYEKEE (reference sequence). The V and J ends lost 4 bases and 2 bases, in that order; junction bases with no gene match: 9. The CDR3 loop spans 16 amino acids. Here the CDR3 reads CASSRLGTGGNQPQHF. CDR3 sequence (DNA): TGTGCCAGCAGCAGACTCGGTACAGGGGGCAATCAGCCCCAGCATTTT. The full variable domain, its missing parts supplied by reference TRBV5-5 and TRBJ1-5, is DAGVTQSPTHLIKTRGQQVTLRCSPISGHKSVSWYQQVLGQGPQFIFQYYEKEERGRGNFPDRFSARQFPNYSSELNVNALLLGDSALYLCASSRLGTGGNQPQHFGDGTRLSIL.

The chain combines TRBV6-1 with TRBJ1-5, with 7 bases identical to TRBD1. CDR3 size: 15 residues. V was clipped by 6 bases and J by 0 bases; unmatched bases: 5. Germline loops: CDR1 MNHNS, CDR2 SASEGT. In DNA, the CDR3 is TGTGCCAGCAGCCGAACAGGGGATAGCAATCAGCCCCAGCATTTT. Protein product: CASSRTGDSNQPQHF.

This clone has more than one count but fewer than ten. The chain carries TRBV18 and TRBJ2-5; D is uncertain. Trimming cost V 1 base and J 2 bases, with 14 bases left between them. CDR3 length: 16 amino acids. The germline V gene encodes CDR1 KGHSH and CDR2 LQKENI. CDR3 residues: CASSPLVGVPQETQYF. Here the CDR3 DNA reads TGTGCCAGCTCACCACTGGTTGGAGTTCCTCAAGAGACCCAGTACTTC.

The chain employs TRBV6-5 and TRBJ1-6; D unclear. Trimming removed 3 bases from V and 0 bases from J, with 6 bases in between. Per the germline V gene, CDR1 is MNHEY and CDR2 is SVGAGI. This CDR3 is 15 amino acids long. The CDR3 region is CASSYSGSYNSPLHF. DNA for the CDR3: TGTGCCAGCAGTTATTCGGGCTCCTATAATTCACCCCTCCACTTT.

This clone was seen just once. The chain joins TRBV5-1 to TRBJ2-1, with 8 nucleotides matching TRBD2. The CDR3 totals 17 residues. V dropped 4 bases and J dropped 7; count of bases not matched to a gene: 16. Germline lookup yields CDR1 SGHRS and CDR2 YFSETQ. CDR3 residues: CASSPGGGTTNRNEQFF. The CDR3 DNA sequence: TGCGCCAGCAGCCCCGGGGGGGGGACTACTAATAGGAATGAGCAGTTCTTC.

The rearrangement joins TRBV5-1 to TRBJ1-1; maybe TRBD1 (6 bases). V lost 1 base to trimming and J lost 1 base, with 11 bases between them. Germline values: CDR1 SGHRS, CDR2 YFSETQ. The CDR3 contains 15 residues. The CDR3 is CASSLNGQRNTEAFF. As DNA, the CDR3 is TGCGCCAGCAGCTTGAACGGACAGAGGAACACTGAAGCTTTCTTT.

As for this clone: This specimen includes other DNA sequences encoding the same CDR3. This chain links TRBV7-6 with TRBJ2-2; TRBD2 aligns across 10 bases. Per the germline V gene, CDR1 is SGHVS and CDR2 is FNYEAQ. The V segment lost 5 bases and the J segment 1 base; nucleotides outside the gene matches: 1. The CDR3 consists of 15 residues. CDR3 in amino acids: CASSRTSGNTGELFF. CDR3 DNA sequence: TGTGCCAGCAGCCGGACTAGCGGGAACACCGGGGAGCTGTTTTTT.

This sequence joins TRBV15 and TRBJ1-4; D might be TRBD1 (5 bases). CDR1 is LNHNV and CDR2 is YYDKDF in the germline V gene (reference sequence). The V and J ends lost 0 bases and 5 bases respectively, with 7 bases between them. This CDR3 is 14 amino acids long. CDR3 protein: CATSRDRGNEKLFF. CDR3 sequence (DNA): TGTGCCACCAGCAGAGATCGGGGGAATGAAAAACTGTTTTTT.

The chain is built from TRBV6-5 and TRBJ1-3, with a weak D call TRBD1 (5 bases). V lost 0 bases and J 3 bases, leaving 9 bases between the germline ends. Germline CDR1 MNHEY, CDR2 SVGAGI. There are 15 residues in the CDR3. CDR3 DNA: TGTGCCAGCAGTTACTCGAGGGACTATGGAAACACCATATATTTT. As protein: CASSYSRDYGNTIYF.

The chain recombines TRBV5-1 with TRBJ2-1; 10 positions match TRBD2. V dropped 1 base and J dropped 6; count of bases not matched to a gene: 7. CDR3 length equals 16 residues. Germline lookup yields CDR1 SGHRS and CDR2 YFSETQ. The CDR3 loop reads CASSLSGRASFNEQFF. CDR3 sequence (DNA): TGCGCCAGCAGCTTGAGCGGGAGGGCCTCGTTCAATGAGCAGTTCTTC.